Here is one TCR beta chain with its context. No antigen is known for it. Base qualities are not provided; no much larger clone lies one nucleotide away. This sample is drawn from a study of beta chain features in type 1 diabetes (dated by TCRdb to 2017 to 2018). At the level of the whole study: Patients and healthy donors did not differ in mean age, gender distribution, total cell number or subset yield. A total of around 110,000,000 sorted cells were examined across all samples, and RNA yield correlated strongly with the number of cells per subset. The study compared TCRB repertoires of sorted circulating CD4+ T cell subsets between recently diagnosed type 1 diabetes patients and matched healthy donors. Whereas all 30 or so donors provided naive and central memory subsets, regulatory and stem cell-like memory subsets were isolated from just 8 patients and about 8 healthy donors. Beyond this particular receptor, the publication reports: PCR might favor shorter templates, but patient and control samples were amplified and corrected together, so any skew would affect both groups equally. In all four CD4+ subsets, TCRB CDR3 length was moderately but significantly shorter in type 1 diabetes patients. Only small numbers of individuals were included in the HLA sub-analyses, which left unresolved whether HLA type had any influence on TCRB rearrangement. At VDJ recombination sites, type 1 diabetes patients had fewer insertions and more deleted nucleotides, which implies abnormalities in thymic rearrangement. Sequencing cDNA rather than genomic DNA could over-represent highly expressing activated cells, although activation and CD3 levels did not differ between groups. Naive, central memory and regulatory TCRB repertoires appeared to be more alike among patients than among healthy donors.

From the germline V gene (reference sequence), CDR1 is SEHNR and CDR2 is FQNEAQ. The germline V and J ends show losses of 5 bases and 6 bases respectively, and no gene match explains 14 bases of the junction. The CDR3 holds 16 amino acids from the cysteine to the phenylalanine. The only DNA kept is the CDR3, 48 bases in frame from the first base. The entire amount of isolated RNA was reverse transcribed using the High Capacity cDNA Reverse Transcription Kit, so the sequenced TCRB transcripts were expressed ones. Deep immunoSEQ sequencing was performed on naive, central memory and regulatory T cell samples, with an average of approximately 3.9 million total reads per sample. Sorted cells were lysed in RLT buffer and RNA was extracted with DNase-treated RNeasy Micro or Mini kits, depending on cell number. Each cell subset was processed on its own to prevent cross-contamination, while patient and healthy donor samples were processed together. TCRB sequences were amplified from cDNA with the immunoSEQ multiplex PCR, producing 87-bp fragments spanning the CDR3 region. Sequencing of the amplicons was done on the Illumina HiSeq platform. Under the source paper's analysis protocol: Synthetic template baselines were used to correct PCR bias computationally, reads within Hamming distance 2 were collapsed together, and singletons that could not be merged were discarded. Reads were aligned against IMGT to assign V, D and J genes, CDR3 length and insertions or deletions at six rearrangement sites. Within each subset, clonotype counts were normalized to sorted cell number, after which true diversity and Gini coefficients were computed with the tcR R package. Repertoire sharing was quantified using the overlap coefficient calculated on TCRB nucleotide sequences. TCRdb mirrors the immuneACCESS table, restricted to in-frame sequences. Some clones are absent from its copies; in checked studies, under half trace to an unresolved V gene, and the reason for the others is unknown. That table supplies the V and J calls and clone size; D and trimming were determined from the DNA. This sample gives 150,000 or so clones in total; approximately 9.8% of them show up just once. The ten largest clones capture less than 0.85% of the sample.

From each donor, a single peripheral blood sample of about 116 mL on average was drawn into heparinised tubes. Using a panel that included CD45RO, CCR7, CD25, CD127, CD95 and CD27, naive, central memory, regulatory and stem cell-like memory CD4+ T cells were sorted on a BD FACSAria II. A purity above 98% was achieved for all sorted populations. Right away, PBMCs were isolated by Lymphoprep density gradient centrifugation and were stained directly, with no culture step. To minimize batch effects, samples were stained and sorted in pairs, one healthy donor with one patient per experiment. This receptor was obtained from a woman aged 40 to 50 in good health. What was sequenced was central memory CD4+ T cells from blood. The chain links TRBV7-9 with TRBJ2-7, and TRBD1 aligns with 9 junction nucleotides. The nucleotide sequence is given as TGTGCCAGCAGCCTTACCTCCGGGACAGGGATCAGCGAGCAGTACTTC. The resulting protein is CASSLTSGTGISEQYF.